This TCR beta chain derives from a study of blood T cells in healthy people across ages. Trimming stripped 2 bases from V and 5 bases from J, with 9 bases between. CDR3 length: 13 amino acids. CDR1 is MNHEY, CDR2 SMNVEV, per germline (reference sequence). For the second PCR, which ran for roughly 6 to 11 cycles, a sample-barcoded 5' primer and a J-beta primer mix were used. From the 5' RACE reads, TCRdb called clonotypes with MiXCR, one entry per CDR3 protein. The table includes 1.4 million to 1.5 million distinct CDR3 sequences, 42% detected once. Those donating, healthy Caucasian individuals from Russia, were aged about 6 to 100.

The clonotype was recovered from a woman under 30 in good health. Material: blood. The rearrangement joins TRBV27 to TRBJ2-5, with D possibly TRBD1 on 6 matching bases. CDR3 loop: CASSLGQSETQYF. The CDR3 DNA sequence: TGTGCCAGCAGTTTAGGACAGTCGGAGACCCAGTACTTC.